This T cell receptor beta chain was captured by sequencing in a study of T cells in localized non-small cell lung cancer. Findings of the study overall: Blood T cell density predicted longer survival; adjacent-lung clonality, shorter. Tumor samples were not multi-region, leaving intratumor heterogeneity unexcluded. The study found T cell clonality highest in uninvolved adjacent lung, above tumor.

There are 12 residues in the CDR3. J lost 7 bases, V lost 5 bases, and 4 bases had no gene match. The germline gives CDR1 SNHLY, CDR2 FYNNEI. Comments on this clone: The antigen is unknown.

Method: immunoSEQ multiplex PCR; TCRdb's copy keeps in-frame clones and lacks some. The top ten clones hold 20% to 25% of a sample with approximately 22,000 clones, about 85% of them seen once. The TCR originated in a man aged 40-75 years with stage II squamous cell lung carcinoma. The chain employs TRBV2 and TRBJ1-2, with TRBD1 matching over 7 bases. The source was PBMCs, collected before any cancer treatment. This CDR3 is CASSTTGSGYTF. The CDR3 region has the DNA TGTGCCAGCAGTACGACAGGGTCTGGCTACACCTTC.